The present T cell receptor beta chain was sequenced within a study of blood T cell repertoires in COVID-19. Study-level background: There were acute and convalescent COVID-19 samples, and they came from the United States, Italy and Spain. From T cells, B-cell-depleted T cells, or PBMCs came the material, which was cDNA or gDNA.

The study drew participants aged about 18 to 89 years from some 23 US areas. Trimming removed 6 bases at V and 5 bases at J, with 4 bases between. Germline V CDR1 and CDR2: SNHLY, FYNNEI. The CDR3 consists of 11 residues. The sample holds a few counts of this clone. In the same sample, other DNA sequences code for this CDR3. How the authors handled the data: Estimation of nucleated cell counts was performed using reference gene primer amplification. Data came from immunoSEQ multiplex PCR; TCRdb stores just in-frame clones and leaves some out. The DNA was the basis for D and trimming; V, J and clone size are from that table. The profile covers roughly 180,000 clones, with roughly 88% appearing a single time and over 10% taken by the ten largest.

The receptor's source is a woman aged 55-69 years who had recovered from COVID-19. The sequencing sample was made of PBMCs or T cells enriched from blood (not recorded which). The chain carries TRBV2 and TRBJ2-2, with D unclear. The CDR3 protein is CASRRTGELFF. The CDR3 DNA is TGTGCCAGCAGGAGGACCGGGGAGCTGTTTTTT.